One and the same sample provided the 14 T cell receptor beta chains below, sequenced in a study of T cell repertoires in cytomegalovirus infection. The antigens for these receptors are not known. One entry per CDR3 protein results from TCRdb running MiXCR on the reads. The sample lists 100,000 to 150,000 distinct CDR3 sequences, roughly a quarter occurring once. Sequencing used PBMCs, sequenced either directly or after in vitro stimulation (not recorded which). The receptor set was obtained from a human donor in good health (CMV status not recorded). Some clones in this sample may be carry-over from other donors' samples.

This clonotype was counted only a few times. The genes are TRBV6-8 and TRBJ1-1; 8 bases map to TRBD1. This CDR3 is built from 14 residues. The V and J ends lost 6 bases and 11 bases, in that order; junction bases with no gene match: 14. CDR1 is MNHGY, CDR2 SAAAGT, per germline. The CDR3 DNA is TGTGCCAGCAGCAGAACCCAGGGGGCGCGTGGGGCTTTCTTT. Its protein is CASSRTQGARGAFF.

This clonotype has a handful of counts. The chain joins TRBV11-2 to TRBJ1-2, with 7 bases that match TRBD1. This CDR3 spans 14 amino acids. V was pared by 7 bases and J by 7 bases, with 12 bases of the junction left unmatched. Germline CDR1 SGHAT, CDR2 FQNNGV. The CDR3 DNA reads TGTGCCAGCACCAGCTCGACAGGGACGATTGGCTACACCTTC. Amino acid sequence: CASTSSTGTIGYTF.

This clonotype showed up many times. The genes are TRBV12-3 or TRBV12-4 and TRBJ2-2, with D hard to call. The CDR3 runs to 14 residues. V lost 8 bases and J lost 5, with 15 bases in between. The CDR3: CASRPPGVTGELFF. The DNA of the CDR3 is TGTGCCAGCCGACCCCCAGGAGTTACCGGGGAGCTGTTTTTT.

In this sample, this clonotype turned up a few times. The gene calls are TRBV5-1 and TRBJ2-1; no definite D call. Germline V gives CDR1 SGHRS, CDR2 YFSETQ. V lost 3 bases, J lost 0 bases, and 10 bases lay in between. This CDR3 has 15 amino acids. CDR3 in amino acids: CASSSTTSSYNEQFF. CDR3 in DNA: TGCGCCAGCAGCTCTACAACGAGCTCCTACAATGAGCAGTTCTTC.

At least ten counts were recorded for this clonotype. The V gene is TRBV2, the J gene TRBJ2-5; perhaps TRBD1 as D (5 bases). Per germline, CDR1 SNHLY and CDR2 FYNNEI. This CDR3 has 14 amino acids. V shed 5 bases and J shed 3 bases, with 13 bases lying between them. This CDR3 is CASSHSGIEETQYF. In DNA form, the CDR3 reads TGTGCCAGCAGTCATTCAGGGATTGAAGAGACCCAGTACTTC.

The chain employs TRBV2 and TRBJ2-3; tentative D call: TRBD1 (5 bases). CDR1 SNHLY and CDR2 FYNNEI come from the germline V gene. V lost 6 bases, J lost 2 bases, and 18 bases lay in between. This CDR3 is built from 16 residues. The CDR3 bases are TGTGCCAGCAGGGTAGCTTTAGGGGTTCCCACAGATACGCAGTATTTT. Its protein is CASRVALGVPTDTQYF.

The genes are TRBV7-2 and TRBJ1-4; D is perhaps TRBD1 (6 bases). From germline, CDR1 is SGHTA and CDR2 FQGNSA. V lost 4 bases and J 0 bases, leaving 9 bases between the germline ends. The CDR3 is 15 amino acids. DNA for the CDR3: TGTGCCAGCAGCTACCAGGGGTCAACTAATGAAAAACTGTTTTTT. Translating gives CASSYQGSTNEKLFF. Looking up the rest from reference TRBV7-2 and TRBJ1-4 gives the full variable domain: GAGVSQSPSNKVTEKGKDVELRCDPISGHTALYWYRQSLGQGLEFLIYFQGNSAPDKSGLPSDRFSAERTGGSVSTLTIQRTQQEDSAVYLCASSYQGSTNEKLFFGSGTQLSVL.

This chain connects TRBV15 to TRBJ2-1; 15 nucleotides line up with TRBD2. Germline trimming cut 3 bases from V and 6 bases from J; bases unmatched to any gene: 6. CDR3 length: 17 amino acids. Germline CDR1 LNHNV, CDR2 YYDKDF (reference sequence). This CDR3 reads CATSSLSGLAGGNEQFF. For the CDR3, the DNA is TGTGCCACCAGCAGCCTTTCGGGACTAGCGGGAGGCAATGAGCAGTTCTTC.

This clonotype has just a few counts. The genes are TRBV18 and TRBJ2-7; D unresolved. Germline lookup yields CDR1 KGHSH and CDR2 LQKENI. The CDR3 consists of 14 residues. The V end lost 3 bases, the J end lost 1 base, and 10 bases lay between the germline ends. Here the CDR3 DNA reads TGTGCCAGCTCACCTCTCCCAGATTCCTACGAGCAGTACTTC. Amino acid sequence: CASSPLPDSYEQYF.

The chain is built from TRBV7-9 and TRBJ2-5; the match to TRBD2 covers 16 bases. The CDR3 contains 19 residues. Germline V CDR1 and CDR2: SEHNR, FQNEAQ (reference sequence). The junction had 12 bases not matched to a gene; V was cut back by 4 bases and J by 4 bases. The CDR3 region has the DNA TGTGCCAGCAGCTCGGCTATCGGGACTAGCGGGAGGGCATCAGAGACCCAGTACTTC. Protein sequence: CASSSAIGTSGRASETQYF.

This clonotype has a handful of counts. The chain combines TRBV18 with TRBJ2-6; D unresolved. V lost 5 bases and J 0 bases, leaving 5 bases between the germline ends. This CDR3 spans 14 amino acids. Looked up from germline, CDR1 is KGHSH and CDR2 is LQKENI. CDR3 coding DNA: TGTGCCAGCTCAAGGGACTCTGGGGCCAACGTCCTGACTTTC. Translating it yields CASSRDSGANVLTF.

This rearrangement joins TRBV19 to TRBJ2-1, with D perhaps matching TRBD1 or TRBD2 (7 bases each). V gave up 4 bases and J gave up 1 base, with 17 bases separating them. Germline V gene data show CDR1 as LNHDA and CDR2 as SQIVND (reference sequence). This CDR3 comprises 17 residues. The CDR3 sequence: CASSTGYRGGSYNEQFF. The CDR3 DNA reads TGTGCCAGTAGTACGGGATACAGGGGAGGGTCCTACAATGAGCAGTTCTTC.

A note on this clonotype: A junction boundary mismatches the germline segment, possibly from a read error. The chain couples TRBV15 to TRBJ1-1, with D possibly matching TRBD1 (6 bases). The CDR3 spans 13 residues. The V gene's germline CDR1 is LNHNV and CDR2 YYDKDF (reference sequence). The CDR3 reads CAASWGGDTEAFF. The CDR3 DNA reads TGTGCCGCCAGCTGGGGGGGCGACACTGAAGCTTTCTTT. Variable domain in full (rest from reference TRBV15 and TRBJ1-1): DAMVIQNPRYQVTQFGKPVTLSCSQTLNHNVMYWYQQKSSQAPKLLFHYYDKDFNNEADTPDNFQSRRPNTSFCFLDIRSPGLGDTAMYLCAASWGGDTEAFFGQGTRLTVV.

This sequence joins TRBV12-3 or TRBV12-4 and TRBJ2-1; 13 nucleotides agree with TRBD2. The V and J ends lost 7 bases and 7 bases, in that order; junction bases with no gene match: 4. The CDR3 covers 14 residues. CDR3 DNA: TGTGCCAGCATTCCGACTAGCGGGGGGAATGAGCAGTTCTTC. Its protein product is CASIPTSGGNEQFF.